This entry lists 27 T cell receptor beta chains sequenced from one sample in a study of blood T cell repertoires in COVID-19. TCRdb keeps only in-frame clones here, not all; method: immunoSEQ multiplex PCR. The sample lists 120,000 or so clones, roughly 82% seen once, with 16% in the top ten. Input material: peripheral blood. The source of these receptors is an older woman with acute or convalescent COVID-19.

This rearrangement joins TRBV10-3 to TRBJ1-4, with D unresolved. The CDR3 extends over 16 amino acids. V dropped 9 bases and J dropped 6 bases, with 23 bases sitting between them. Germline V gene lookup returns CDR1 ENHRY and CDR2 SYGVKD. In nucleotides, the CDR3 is TGTGCCATTGCCCCCCACGGGGATCAATACTATGAAAAACTGTTTTTT. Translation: CAIAPHGDQYYEKLFF.

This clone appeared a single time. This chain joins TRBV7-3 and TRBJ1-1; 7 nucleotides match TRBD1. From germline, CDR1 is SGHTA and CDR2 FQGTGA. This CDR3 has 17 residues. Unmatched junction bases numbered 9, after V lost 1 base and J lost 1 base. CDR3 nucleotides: TGTGCCAGCAGCTTAAATCATAGGGGGCTCAGGAACACTGAAGCTTTCTTT. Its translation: CASSLNHRGLRNTEAFF.

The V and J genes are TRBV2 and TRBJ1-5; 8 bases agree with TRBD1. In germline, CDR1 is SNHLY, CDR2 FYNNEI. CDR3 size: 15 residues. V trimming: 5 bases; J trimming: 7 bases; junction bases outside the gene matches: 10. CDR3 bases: TGTGCCAGCAGTCACCAGGGGACAGGAGACCAGCCCCAGCATTTT. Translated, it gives CASSHQGTGDQPQHF.

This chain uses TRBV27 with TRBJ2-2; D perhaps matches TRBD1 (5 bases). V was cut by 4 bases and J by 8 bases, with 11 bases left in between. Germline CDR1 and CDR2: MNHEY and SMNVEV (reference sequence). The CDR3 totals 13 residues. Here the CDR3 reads CASSSARGGELFF. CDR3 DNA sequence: TGTGCCAGCAGTTCCGCTAGGGGTGGGGAGCTGTTTTTT.

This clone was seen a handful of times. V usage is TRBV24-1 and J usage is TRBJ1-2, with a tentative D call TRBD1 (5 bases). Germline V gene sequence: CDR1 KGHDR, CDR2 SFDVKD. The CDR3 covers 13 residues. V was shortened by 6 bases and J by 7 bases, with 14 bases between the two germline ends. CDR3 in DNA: TGTGCCACCAGTCAGGGTTCTCTATCTGGCTACACCTTC. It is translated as CATSQGSLSGYTF.

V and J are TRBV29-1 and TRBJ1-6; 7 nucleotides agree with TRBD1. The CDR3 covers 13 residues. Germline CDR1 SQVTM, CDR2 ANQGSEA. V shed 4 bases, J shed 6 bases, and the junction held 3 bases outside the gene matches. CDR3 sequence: CSVVTGANSPLHF. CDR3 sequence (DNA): TGCAGCGTTGTTACAGGGGCTAATTCACCCCTCCACTTT.

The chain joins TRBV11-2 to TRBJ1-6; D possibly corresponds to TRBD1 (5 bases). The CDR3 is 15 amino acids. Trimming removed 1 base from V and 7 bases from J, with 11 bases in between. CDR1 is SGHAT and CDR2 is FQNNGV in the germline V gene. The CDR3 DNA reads TGTGCCAGCAGCTTAGGTCAGGGAGGCAATTCACCCCTCCACTTT. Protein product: CASSLGQGGNSPLHF.

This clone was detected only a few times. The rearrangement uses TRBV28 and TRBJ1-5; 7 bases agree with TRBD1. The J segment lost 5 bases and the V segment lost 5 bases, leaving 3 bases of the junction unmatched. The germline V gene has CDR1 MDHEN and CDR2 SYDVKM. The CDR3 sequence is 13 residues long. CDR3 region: CASSPTGDQPQHF. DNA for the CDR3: TGTGCCAGCAGTCCAACAGGGGATCAGCCCCAGCATTTT.

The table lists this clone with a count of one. CDR3 DNA sequence: TGTGCCAGCAGTCCAACTTCCACTGAAGCTTTCTTT. Protein sequence: CASSPTSTEAFF. V is TRBV12-3 or TRBV12-4 and J is TRBJ1-1; D is ambiguous. V lost 5 bases and J lost 4, with 8 bases in between. The CDR3 length is 12 residues.

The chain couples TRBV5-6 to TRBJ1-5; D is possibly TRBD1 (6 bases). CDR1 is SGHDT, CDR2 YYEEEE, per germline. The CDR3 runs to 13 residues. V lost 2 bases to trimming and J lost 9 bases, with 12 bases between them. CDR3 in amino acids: CASSLGGASPQHF. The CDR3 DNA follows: TGTGCCAGCAGCTTAGGGGGGGCGTCGCCCCAGCATTTT.

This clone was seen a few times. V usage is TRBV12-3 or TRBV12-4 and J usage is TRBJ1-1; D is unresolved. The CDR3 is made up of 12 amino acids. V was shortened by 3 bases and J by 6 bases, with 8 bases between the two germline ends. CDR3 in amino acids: CASSLEKPEAFF. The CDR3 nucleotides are TGTGCCAGCAGTTTGGAGAAGCCTGAAGCTTTCTTT.

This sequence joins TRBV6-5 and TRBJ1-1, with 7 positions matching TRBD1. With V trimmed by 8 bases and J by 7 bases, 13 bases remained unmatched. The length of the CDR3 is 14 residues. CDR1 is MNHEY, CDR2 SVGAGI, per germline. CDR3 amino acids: CASVLVGGANEAFF. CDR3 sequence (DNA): TGTGCCAGCGTTCTTGTAGGGGGCGCGAATGAAGCTTTCTTT.

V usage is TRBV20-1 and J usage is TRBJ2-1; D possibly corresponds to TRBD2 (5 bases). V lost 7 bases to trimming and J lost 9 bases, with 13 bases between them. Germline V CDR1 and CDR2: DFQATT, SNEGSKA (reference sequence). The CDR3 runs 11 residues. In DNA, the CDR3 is TGCAGTGGCGGGCGGTCGGGTGAGCAGTTCTTC. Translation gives CSGGRSGEQFF.

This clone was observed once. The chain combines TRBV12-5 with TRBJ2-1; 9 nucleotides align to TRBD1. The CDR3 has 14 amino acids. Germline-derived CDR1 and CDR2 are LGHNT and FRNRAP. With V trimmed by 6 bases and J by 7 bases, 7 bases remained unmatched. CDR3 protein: CASGPGQGTNEQFF. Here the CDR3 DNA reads TGTGCTAGTGGACCGGGACAGGGTACGAATGAGCAGTTCTTC.

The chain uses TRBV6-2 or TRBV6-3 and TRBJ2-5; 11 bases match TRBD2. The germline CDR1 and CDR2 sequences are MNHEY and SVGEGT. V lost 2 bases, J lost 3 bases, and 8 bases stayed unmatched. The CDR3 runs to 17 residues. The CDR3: CASSYHPGLADEETQYF. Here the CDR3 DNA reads TGTGCCAGCAGTTACCATCCGGGACTAGCGGACGAAGAGACCCAGTACTTC.

The CDR3 region is CASSQDRREAFF. CDR3 nucleotides: TGTGCCAGCAGCCAAGATCGGCGGGAAGCTTTCTTT. This rearrangement joins TRBV3-1 (or the pseudogene TRBV3-2) to TRBJ1-1; D is uncertain. CDR3 length: 12 amino acids. Germline values: CDR1 LGHDT, CDR2 YNNKEL (reference sequence). V gave up 0 bases and J gave up 8 bases, with 7 bases separating them.

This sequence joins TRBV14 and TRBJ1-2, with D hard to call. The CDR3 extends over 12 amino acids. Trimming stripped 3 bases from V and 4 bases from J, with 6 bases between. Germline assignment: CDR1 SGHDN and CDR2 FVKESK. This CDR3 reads CASSQSGYGYTF. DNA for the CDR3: TGTGCCAGCAGCCAGTCCGGCTATGGCTACACCTTC.

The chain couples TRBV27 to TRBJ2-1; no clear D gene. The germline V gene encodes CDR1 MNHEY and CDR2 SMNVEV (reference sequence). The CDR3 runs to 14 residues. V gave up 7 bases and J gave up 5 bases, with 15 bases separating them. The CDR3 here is CASTHLAGDNEQFF. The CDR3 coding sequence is TGTGCCAGCACCCATCTCGCCGGAGACAATGAGCAGTTCTTC.

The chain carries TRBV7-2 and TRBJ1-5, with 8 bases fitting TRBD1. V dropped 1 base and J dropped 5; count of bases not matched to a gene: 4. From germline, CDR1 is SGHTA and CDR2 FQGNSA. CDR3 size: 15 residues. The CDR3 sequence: CASSLVGQVDQPQHF. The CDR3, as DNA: TGTGCCAGCAGCTTAGTGGGACAGGTGGATCAGCCCCAGCATTTT. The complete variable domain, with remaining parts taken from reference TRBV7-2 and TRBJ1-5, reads GAGVSQSPSNKVTEKGKDVELRCDPISGHTALYWYRQSLGQGLEFLIYFQGNSAPDKSGLPSDRFSAERTGGSVSTLTIQRTQQEDSAVYLCASSLVGQVDQPQHFGDGTRLSIL.

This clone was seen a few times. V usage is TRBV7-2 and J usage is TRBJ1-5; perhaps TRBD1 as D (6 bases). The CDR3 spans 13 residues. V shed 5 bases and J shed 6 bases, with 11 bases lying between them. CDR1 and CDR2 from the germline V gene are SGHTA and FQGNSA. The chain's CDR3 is CASSNDRFQPQHF. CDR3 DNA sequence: TGTGCCAGCAGCAACGACAGGTTTCAGCCCCAGCATTTT.

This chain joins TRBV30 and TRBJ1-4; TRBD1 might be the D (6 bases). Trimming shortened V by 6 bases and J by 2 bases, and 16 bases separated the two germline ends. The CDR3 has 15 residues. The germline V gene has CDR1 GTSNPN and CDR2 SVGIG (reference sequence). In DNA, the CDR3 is TGTGCCTGCTTCGAGACAGGACCGACTAATGAAAAACTGTTTTTT. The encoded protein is CACFETGPTNEKLFF.

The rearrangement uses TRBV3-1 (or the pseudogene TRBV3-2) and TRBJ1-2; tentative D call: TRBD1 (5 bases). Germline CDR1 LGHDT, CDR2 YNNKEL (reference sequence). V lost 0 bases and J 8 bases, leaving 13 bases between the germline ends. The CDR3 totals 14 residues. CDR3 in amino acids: CASSQDNRQTGYTF. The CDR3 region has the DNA TGTGCCAGCAGCCAAGATAACAGGCAGACCGGCTACACCTTC.

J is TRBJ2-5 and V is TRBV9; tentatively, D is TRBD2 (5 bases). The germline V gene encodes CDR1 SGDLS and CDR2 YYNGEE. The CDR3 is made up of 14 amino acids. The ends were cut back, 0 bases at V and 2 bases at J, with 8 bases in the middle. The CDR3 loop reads CASSVAPGQETQYF. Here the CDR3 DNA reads TGTGCCAGCAGCGTAGCTCCGGGACAAGAGACCCAGTACTTC.

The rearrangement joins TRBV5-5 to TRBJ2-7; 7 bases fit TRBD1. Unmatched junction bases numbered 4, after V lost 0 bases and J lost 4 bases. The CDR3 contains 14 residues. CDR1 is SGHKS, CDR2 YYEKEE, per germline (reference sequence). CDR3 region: CASSLETGIYEQYF. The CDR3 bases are TGTGCCAGCAGCTTGGAGACAGGGATATACGAGCAGTACTTC.

The chain's CDR3 is CASSPSQGGQETQYF. The CDR3 coding sequence is TGTGCCAGCAGCCCATCTCAAGGGGGCCAAGAGACCCAGTACTTC. The rearrangement links TRBV11-3 to TRBJ2-5; D perhaps matches TRBD1 (6 bases). CDR3 length: 15 residues. V gave up 5 bases and J gave up 1 base, with 14 bases separating them. Germline V gives CDR1 SGHNT, CDR2 YENEEA.

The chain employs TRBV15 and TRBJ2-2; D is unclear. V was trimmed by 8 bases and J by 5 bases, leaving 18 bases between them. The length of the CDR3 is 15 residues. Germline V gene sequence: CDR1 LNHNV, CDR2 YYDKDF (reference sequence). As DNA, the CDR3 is TGTGCCACCTACTCGACTCGGCGACGGACCGGGGAGCTGTTTTTT. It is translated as CATYSTRRRTGELFF.

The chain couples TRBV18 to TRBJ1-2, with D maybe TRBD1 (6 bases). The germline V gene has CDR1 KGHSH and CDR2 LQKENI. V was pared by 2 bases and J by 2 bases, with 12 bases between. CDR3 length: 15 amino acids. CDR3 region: CASSPGEGVNYGYTF. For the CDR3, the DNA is TGTGCCAGCTCACCAGGCGAGGGGGTGAACTATGGCTACACCTTC.